This T cell receptor beta chain is from a study of shared clonotypes between healthy human individuals. Study outcomes and limitations: Generally, naive subsets came out with larger estimated richness than memory subsets.

Regarding this clone: Antigen specificity is unknown.

The table came from immunoSEQ multiplex PCR; TCRdb's copy has only in-frame clones and leaves some out. The sample lists about 1.9 million clones, roughly 93% occurring once. CDR1 is SEHNR and CDR2 is FQNEAQ in the germline V gene (reference sequence). The CDR3 covers 15 residues. Trimming removed 5 bases from V and 5 bases from J, with 16 bases in between. As defined, naive CD8 cells were CD45RO-negative and positively selected for CCR7, with terminally differentiated effector memory CD45RA+ cells excluded. This TCR derives from a man younger than 35 in good health. Some clones in this sample may be carry-over from other donors' samples. The sequenced sample was naive CD8+ T cells from PBMCs. The rearrangement links TRBV7-9 to TRBJ2-1, with D uncertain. The DNA of the CDR3 is TGTGCCAGCAGCCAGAATAGGCAGGCAGACAATGAGCAGTTCTTC. It specifies CASSQNRQADNEQFF.